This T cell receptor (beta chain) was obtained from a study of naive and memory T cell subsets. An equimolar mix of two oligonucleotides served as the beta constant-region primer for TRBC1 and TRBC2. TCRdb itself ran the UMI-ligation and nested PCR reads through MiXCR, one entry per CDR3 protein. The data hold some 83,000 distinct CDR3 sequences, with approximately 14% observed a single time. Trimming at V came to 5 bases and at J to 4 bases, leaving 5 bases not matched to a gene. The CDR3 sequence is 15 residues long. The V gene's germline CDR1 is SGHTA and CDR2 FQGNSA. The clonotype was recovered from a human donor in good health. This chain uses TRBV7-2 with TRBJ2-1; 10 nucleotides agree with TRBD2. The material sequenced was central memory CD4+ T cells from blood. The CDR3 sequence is CASSQTSGLYNEQFF. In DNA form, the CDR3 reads TGTGCCAGCAGCCAGACTAGCGGGCTGTACAATGAGCAGTTCTTC.